The text below deals with one TCR beta chain. This sample stems from a study of blood T cell repertoires in COVID-19. Across the whole study: Sites in the United States, Italy and Spain provided acute and convalescent COVID-19 samples. Sources were T cells, B-cell-depleted T cells, or PBMCs; the material itself was cDNA or gDNA.

J lost 3 bases, V lost 4 bases, and 7 bases had no gene match. Germline CDR1 LGHDT, CDR2 YNNKEL (reference sequence). This CDR3 is built from 17 residues. In the authors' workflow: Estimates of nucleated cell counts were drawn from the amplification of reference gene primers. Produced via immunoSEQ multiplex PCR; TCRdb's table is partial and in-frame only. V and J calls and clone size are as listed in that table; D and trimming were resolved from the DNA. Found here are 98,000 or so clones, more than 70% of them singletons; the top ten hold 13%. The chain is built from TRBV3-1 (or the pseudogene TRBV3-2) and TRBJ2-1; 12 bases are a match to TRBD2. The clonotype originates from a woman aged 55-70 years in a cohort sampled during active or convalescent COVID-19. The sequenced sample was peripheral blood. The CDR3 is CASSRMTSGRIYNEQFF. CDR3 coding DNA: TGTGCCAGCAGCCGCATGACTAGCGGGAGAATCTACAATGAGCAGTTCTTC.